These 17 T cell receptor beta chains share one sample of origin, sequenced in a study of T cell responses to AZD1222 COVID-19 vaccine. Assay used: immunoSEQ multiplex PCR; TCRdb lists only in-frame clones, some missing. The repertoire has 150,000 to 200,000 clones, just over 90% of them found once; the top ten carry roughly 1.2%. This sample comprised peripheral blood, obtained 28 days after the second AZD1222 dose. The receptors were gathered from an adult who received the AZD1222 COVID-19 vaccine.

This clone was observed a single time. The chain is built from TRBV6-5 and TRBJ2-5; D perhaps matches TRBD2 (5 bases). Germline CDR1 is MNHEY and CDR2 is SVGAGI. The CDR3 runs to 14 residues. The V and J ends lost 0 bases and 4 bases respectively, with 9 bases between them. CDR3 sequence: CASSYSGGRETQYF. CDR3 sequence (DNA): TGTGCCAGCAGTTACTCAGGTGGGAGAGAGACCCAGTACTTC.

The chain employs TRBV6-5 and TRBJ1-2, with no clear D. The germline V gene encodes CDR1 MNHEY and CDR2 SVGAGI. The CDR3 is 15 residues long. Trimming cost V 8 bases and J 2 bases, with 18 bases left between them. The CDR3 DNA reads TGTGCCAGCCGGTCCTGGACGTCCGGGAACTATGGCTACACCTTC. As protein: CASRSWTSGNYGYTF.

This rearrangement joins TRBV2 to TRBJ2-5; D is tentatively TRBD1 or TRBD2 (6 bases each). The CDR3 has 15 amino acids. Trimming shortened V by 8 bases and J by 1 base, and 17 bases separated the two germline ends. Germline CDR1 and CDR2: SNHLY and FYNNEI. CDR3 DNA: TGTGCCAGCCAACGGGGGCGGGGCCCCCAAGAGACCCAGTACTTC. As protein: CASQRGRGPQETQYF.

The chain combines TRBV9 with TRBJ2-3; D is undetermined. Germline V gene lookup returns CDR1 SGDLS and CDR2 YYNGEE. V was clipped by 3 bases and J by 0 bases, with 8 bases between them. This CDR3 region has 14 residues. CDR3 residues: CASSGDISTDTQYF. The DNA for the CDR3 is TGTGCCAGCAGCGGCGATATAAGCACAGATACGCAGTATTTT.

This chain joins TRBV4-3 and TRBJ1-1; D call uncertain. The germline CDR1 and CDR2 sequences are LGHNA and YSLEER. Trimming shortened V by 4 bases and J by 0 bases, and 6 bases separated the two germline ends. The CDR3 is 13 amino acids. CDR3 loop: CASSPTVNTEAFF. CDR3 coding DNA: TGCGCCAGCAGCCCCACAGTGAACACTGAAGCTTTCTTT.

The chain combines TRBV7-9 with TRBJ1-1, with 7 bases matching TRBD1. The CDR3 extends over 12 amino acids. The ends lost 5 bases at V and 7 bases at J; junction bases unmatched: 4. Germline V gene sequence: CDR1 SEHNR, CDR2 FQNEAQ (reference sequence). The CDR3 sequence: CASSLTGVEAFF. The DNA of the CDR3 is TGTGCCAGCAGCCTCACAGGGGTTGAAGCTTTCTTT.

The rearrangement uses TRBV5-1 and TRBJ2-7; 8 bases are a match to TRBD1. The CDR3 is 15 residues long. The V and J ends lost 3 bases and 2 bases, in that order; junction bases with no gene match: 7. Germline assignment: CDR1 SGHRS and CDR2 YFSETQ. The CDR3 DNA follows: TGCGCCAGCAGCTCGTCGACAGGGGCGACCTACGAGCAGTACTTC. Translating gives CASSSSTGATYEQYF.

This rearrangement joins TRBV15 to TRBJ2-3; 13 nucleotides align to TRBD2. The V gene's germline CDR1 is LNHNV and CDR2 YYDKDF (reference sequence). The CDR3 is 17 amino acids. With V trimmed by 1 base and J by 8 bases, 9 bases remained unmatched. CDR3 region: CATSRARLAGGEGTQYF. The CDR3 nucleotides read TGTGCCACCAGCAGAGCCCGACTAGCGGGAGGAGAGGGTACGCAGTATTTT.

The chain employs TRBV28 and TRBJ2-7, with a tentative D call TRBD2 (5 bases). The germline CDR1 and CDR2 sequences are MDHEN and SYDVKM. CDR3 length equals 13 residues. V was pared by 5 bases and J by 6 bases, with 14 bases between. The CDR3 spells CASSGADLPEQYF. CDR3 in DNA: TGTGCCAGCAGTGGAGCGGACCTACCCGAGCAGTACTTC.

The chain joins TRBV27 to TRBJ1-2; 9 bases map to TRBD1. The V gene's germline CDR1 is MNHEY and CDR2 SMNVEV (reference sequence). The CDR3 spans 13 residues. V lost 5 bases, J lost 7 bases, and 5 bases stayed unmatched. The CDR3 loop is CASSIQGAVGYTF. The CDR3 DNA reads TGTGCCAGCAGTATACAGGGGGCGGTTGGCTACACCTTC.

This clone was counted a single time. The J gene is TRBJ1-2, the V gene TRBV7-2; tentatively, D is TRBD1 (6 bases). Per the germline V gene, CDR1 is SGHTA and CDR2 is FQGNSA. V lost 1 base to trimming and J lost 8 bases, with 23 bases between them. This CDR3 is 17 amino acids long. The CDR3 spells CASSLVGGGTIIRGYTF. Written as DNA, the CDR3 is TGTGCCAGCAGCTTAGTAGGAGGGGGAACTATAATTCGCGGCTACACCTTC. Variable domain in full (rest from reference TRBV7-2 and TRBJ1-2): GAGVSQSPSNKVTEKGKDVELRCDPISGHTALYWYRQSLGQGLEFLIYFQGNSAPDKSGLPSDRFSAERTGGSVSTLTIQRTQQEDSAVYLCASSLVGGGTIIRGYTFGSGTRLTVV.

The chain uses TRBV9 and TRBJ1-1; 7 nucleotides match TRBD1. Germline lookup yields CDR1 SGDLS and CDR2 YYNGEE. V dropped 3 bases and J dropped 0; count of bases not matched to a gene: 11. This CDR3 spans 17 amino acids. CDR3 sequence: CASSAAQGRGMNTEAFF. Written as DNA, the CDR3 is TGTGCCAGCAGCGCCGCACAGGGGCGCGGGATGAACACTGAAGCTTTCTTT.

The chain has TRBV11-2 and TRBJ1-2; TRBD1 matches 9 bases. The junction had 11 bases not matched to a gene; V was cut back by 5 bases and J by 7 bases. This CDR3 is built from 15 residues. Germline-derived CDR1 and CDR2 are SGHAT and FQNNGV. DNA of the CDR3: TGTGCCAGCAGCCCCGGGGGACAGGGAGGATTTGGCTACACCTTC. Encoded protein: CASSPGGQGGFGYTF.

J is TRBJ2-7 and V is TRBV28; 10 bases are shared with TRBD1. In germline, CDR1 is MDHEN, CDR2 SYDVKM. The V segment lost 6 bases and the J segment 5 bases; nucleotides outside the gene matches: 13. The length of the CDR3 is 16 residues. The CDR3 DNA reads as TGTGCCAGCAGGCCCACCCCCGGGACAGGGGTGCACGAGCAGTACTTC. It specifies CASRPTPGTGVHEQYF.

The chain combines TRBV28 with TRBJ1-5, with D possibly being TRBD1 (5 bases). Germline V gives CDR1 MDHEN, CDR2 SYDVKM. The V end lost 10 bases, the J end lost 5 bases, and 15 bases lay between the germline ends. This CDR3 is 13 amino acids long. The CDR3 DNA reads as TGTGCCACCTATCAGGGATTCGATCAGCCCCAGCATTTT. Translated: CATYQGFDQPQHF.

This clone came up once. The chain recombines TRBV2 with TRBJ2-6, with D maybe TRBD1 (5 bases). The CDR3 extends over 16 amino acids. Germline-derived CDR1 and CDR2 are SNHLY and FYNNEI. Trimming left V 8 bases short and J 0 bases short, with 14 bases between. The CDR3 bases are TGTGCCAGCGGGTCAGGGTTTAGCTCTGGGGCCAACGTCCTGACTTTC. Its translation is CASGSGFSSGANVLTF. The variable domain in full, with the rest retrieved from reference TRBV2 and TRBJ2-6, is EPEVTQTPSHQVTQMGQEVILRCVPISNHLYFYWYRQILGQKVEFLVSFYNNEISEKSEIFDDQFSVERPDGSNFTLKIRSTKLEDSAMYFCASGSGFSSGANVLTFGAGSRLTVL.

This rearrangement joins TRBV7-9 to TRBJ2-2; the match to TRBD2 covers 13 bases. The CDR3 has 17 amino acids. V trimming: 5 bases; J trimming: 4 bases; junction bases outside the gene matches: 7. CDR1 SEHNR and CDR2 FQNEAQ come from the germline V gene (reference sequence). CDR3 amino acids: CASSRTSGSIGTGELFF. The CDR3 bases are TGTGCCAGCAGCCGGACTAGCGGGAGCATCGGCACCGGGGAGCTGTTTTTT.